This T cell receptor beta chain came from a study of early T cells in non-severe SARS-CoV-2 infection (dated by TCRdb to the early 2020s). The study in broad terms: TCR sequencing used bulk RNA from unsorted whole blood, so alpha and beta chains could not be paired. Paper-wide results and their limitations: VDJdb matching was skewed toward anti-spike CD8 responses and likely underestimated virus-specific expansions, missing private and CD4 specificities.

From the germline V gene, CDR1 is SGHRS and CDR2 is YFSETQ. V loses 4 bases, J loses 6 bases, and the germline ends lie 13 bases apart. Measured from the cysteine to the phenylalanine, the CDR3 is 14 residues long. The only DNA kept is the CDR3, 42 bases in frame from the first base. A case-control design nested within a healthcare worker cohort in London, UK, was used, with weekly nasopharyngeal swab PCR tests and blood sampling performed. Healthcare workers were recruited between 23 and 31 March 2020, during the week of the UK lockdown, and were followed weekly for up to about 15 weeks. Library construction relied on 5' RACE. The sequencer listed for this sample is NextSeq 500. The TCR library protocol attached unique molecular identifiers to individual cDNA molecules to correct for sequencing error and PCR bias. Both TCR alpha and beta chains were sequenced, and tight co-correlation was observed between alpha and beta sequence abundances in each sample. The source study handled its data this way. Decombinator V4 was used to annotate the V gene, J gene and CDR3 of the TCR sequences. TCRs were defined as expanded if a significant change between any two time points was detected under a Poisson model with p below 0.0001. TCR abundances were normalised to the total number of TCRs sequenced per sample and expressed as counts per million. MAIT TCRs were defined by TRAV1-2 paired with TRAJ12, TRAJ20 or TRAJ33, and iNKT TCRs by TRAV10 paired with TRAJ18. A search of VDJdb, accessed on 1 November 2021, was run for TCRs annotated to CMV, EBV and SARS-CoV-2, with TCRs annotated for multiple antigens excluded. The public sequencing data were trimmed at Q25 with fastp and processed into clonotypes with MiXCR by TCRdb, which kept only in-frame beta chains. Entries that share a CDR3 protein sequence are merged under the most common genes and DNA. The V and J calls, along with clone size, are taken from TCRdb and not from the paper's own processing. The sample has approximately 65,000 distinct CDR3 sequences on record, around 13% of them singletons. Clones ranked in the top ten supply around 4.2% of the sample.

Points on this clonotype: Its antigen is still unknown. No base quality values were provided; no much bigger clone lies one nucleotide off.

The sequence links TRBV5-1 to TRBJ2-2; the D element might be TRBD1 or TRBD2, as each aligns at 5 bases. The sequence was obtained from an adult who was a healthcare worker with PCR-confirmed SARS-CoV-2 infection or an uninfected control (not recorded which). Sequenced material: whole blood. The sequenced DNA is TGCGCCAGCAGCGCCCGAGGGGTGTCCGGGGAGCTGTTTTTT. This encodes CASSARGVSGELFF.